The sample holds many counts of the clone carrying this TCR beta chain. Its antigen is unknown. V lost 6 bases and J lost 5, with 12 bases in between. This CDR3 region has 13 residues. Germline V gives CDR1 SNHLY, CDR2 FYNNEI. Each ophthalmopathy patient scored at least 3 on the Clinical Activity Score and at least 4 on NOSPECS grade, with duration under 3 months. The study excluded patients with uncontrolled infection, other autoimmune disease, pregnancy or lactation. The PBMCs were sourced from fresh peripheral blood (about 10 ml). Researchers amplified the TCR beta CDR3 regions from RNA transcripts. The primer set for the first-round RT-PCR of the TCR CDR3 was HTBI. TCRdb re-derived calls from the multiplex PCR reads in MiXCR, one entry per CDR3 protein. The sample holds approximately 570,000 distinct CDR3 sequences, about 20% seen once. These data originate in a study of T cells in Graves' hyperthyroidism and ophthalmopathy.

Study results and limitations: Most expanded thyroid clonotypes above 0.001 also appeared in blood.

This TCR was recovered from a man between 40 and 49 years old with Graves' ophthalmopathy. The sequenced sample was blood. The gene calls are TRBV2 and TRBJ2-3; D remains ambiguous. CDR3: CASSRNELDTQYF. CDR3 in DNA: TGTGCCAGCAGCCGGAACGAACTAGATACGCAGTATTTT.